This TCR beta chain appears in the sequencing data of a study of cytomegalovirus exposure and HLA in healthy donors. The primer mix had 60 Vbeta and 13 Jbeta primers. Sequencing used immunoSEQ multiplex PCR; TCRdb keeps in-frame clones, though not all of them. This table has some 150,000 clones, roughly 8.8% appearing once. Germline CDR1 reads ENHRY; CDR2 reads SYGVKD. The ends lost 6 bases at V and 6 bases at J; junction bases unmatched: 8. This CDR3 has 16 amino acids. This clone appeared many times. The rearrangement uses TRBV10-3 and TRBJ2-7; the match to TRBD2 covers 16 bases. The sequenced sample consisted of PBMCs. This sequence originates from a woman in her thirties or forties in good health and CMV-seropositive. CDR3 sequence (DNA): TGTGCCATCAGAGGGACTAGCGGGGGGGCCCGACTCGAGCAGTACTTC. Translating gives CAIRGTSGGARLEQYF.